The clone carrying this TCR beta chain was counted ten times or more. The target antigen is unknown. Ophthalmopathy in the patients scored at least 3 on Clinical Activity Score and at least 4 on NOSPECS grade, lasting under 3 months. Diagnosis rested on symptoms, serum thyroxine and TRAb, thyroid ultrasound, and orbital computed tomography. These data belong to a study of T cells in Graves' hyperthyroidism and ophthalmopathy. Researchers amplified the TCR beta CDR3 regions from RNA transcripts. Primed by the HTBI set, a first-round RT-PCR was run on the TCR CDR3. From the multiplex PCR reads, TCRdb called clonotypes with MiXCR, one entry per CDR3 protein. The sample includes 490,000 or so distinct CDR3 sequences, about 20% seen only once; the top ten take over 45%. Findings and limits, study-wide: Most thyroid clonotypes that were expanded above 0.001 also turned up in blood. Model output signaled ophthalmopathy a median 6.5 months ahead of onset.

The CDR3 loop spans 13 amino acids. Germline CDR1 and CDR2: SGHVS and FQNEAQ. Trimming at V came to 10 bases and at J to 1 base, leaving 6 bases not matched to a gene. The chain has TRBV7-8 and TRBJ2-5; 7 nucleotides align to TRBD2. Material: blood. This TCR was recovered from a man in his forties with Graves' ophthalmopathy. CDR3 protein: CAIKRGVQETQYF. CDR3 nucleotide sequence: TGTGCCATCAAGCGGGGCGTCCAAGAGACCCAGTACTTC.